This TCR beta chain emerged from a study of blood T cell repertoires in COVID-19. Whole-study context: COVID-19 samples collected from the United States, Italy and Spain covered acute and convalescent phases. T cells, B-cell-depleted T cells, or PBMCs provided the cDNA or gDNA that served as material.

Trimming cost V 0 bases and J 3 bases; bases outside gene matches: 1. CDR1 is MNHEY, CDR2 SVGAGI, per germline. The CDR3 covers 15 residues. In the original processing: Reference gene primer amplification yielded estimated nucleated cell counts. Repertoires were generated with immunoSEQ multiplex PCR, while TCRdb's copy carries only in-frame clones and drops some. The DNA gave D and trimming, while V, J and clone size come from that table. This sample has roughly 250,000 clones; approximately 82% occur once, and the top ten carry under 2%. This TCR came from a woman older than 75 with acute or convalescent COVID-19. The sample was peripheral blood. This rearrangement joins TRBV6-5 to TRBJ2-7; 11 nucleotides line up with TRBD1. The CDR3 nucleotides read TGTGCCAGCAGTTACTCGGACAGGGGGCACTACGAGCAGTACTTC. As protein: CASSYSDRGHYEQYF.